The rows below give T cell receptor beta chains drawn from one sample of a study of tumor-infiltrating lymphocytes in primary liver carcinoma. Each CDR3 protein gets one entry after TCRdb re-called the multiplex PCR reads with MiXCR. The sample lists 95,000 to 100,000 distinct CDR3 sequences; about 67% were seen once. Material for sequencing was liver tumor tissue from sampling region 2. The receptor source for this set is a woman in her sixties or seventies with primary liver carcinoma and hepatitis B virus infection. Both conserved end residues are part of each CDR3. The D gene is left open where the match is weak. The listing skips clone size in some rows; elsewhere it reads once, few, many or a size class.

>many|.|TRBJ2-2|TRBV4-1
CASSRAGSSTGRLFF
TGCGCCAGCAGTCGGGCGGGGTCGTCCACCGGGAGGCTGTTTTTT
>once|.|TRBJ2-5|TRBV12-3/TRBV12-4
CASSLYRDQRETQYF
TGTGCCAGCAGTTTGTACAGGGACCAAAGAGAGACCCAGTACTTC
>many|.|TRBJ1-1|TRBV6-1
CASWTGILNTEAFF
TGTGCCAGCTGGACGGGGATTCTGAACACTGAAGCTTTCTTT
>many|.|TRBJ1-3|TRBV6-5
CASRLQNSGNTIYF
TGTGCCAGCAGGTTACAGAACTCTGGAAACACCATATATTTT
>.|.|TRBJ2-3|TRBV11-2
CASRPTASNTDTWYF
TGTGCCAGCAGGCCAACGGCGTCTAACACAGATACGTGGTATTTT
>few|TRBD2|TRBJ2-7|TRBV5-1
CASSPTGGLAKFYEQYF
TGCGCCAGCAGCCCCACCGGGGGACTAGCGAAATTTTACGAGCAGTACTTC
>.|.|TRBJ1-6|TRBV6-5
CASSYWGRMGSYNSPLQF
TGTGCAAGCAGTTACTGGGGGCGCATGGGGTCTTATAATTCACCCCTCCAGTTT
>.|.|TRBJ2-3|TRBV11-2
CVSSPGAILEGRAANTDTQYF
TGTGTCAGCAGCCCAGGAGCGATCCTGGAGGGGCGTGCAGCTAACACAGATACGCAGTATTTT
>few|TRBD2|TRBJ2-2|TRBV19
CASSIDRTSGTPGELFF
TGTGCCAGTAGTATAGATCGAACTAGCGGGACCCCCGGGGAGCTGTTTTTT
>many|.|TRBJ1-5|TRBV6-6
CASSYSRETYQPQHF
TGTGCCAGCAGTTACTCAAGAGAAACCTATCAGCCCCAGCATTTT
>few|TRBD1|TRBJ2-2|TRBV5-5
CTSSTAGTVSGELFF
TGTACCAGCAGCACGGCCGGGACAGTAAGCGGGGAGCTGTTTTTT
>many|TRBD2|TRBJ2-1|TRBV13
CASSGRDGLAGYNEQFF
TGTGCCAGCAGCGGAAGAGATGGACTAGCGGGATACAATGAGCAGTTCTTC
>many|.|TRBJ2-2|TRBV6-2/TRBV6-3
CASSYSISITSTGELFF
TGTGCCAGCAGTTACTCGATTTCTATTACGTCAACCGGGGAGCTGTTTTTT
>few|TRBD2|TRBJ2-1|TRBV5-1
CASSSSRAGGGEQFF
TGCGCCAGCAGCTCGTCGCGGGCGGGGGGTGGTGAGCAGTTCTTC
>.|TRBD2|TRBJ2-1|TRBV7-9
CASGFGTSGYNEQFF
TGTGCCAGCGGCTTCGGGACTAGCGGCTACAATGAGCAGTTCTTC
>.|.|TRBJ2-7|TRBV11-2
CANTGRGQEELYF
TGTGCAAACACGGGACGGGGGCAGGAGGAGCTGTACTTC
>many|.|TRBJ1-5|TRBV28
CASSPREVNQPQHF
TGTGCCAGCAGTCCCAGGGAAGTCAATCAGCCCCAGCATTTT
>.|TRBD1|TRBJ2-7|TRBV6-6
CASSFTGTGAYDQYF
TGTGCAAGCAGTTTTACCGGGACAGGGGCCTACGATCAGTACTTC
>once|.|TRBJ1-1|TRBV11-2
CASSLDPSVYTEAFF
TGCGCTAGCAGCTTAGATCCTTCAGTGTACACTGAAGCTTTCTTT
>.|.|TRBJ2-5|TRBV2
CASSITYQETRYF
TGTGCCAGCAGCATCACGTACCAAGAGACCCGGTACTTC
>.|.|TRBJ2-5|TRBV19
CASSILGEPQETQYF
TGTGCCAGTAGTATACTTGGGGAACCCCAAGAGACCCAGTACTTC
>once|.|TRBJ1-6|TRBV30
CPAGGEYNSPLHF
TGTCCTGCTGGGGGGGAATATAATTCACCCCTCCACTTT
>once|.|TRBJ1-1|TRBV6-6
CANILQGLTEAFF
TGTGCCAACATTTTGCAGGGACTAACTGAAGCCTTCTTT
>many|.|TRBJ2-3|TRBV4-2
CASSQTGGRDGDTQYF
TGTGCCAGCAGCCAAACCGGGGGGCGTGACGGAGATACGCAGTATTTT
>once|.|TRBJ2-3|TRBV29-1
CSVGKSSTRTGTQYF
TGCAGCGTGGGGAAGTCAAGTACTCGCACAGGTACGCAGTATTTT
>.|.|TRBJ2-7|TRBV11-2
CASCPPSWASEQNF
TGTGCCAGCTGCCCCCCTTCATGGGCTAGCGAGCAGAACTTC
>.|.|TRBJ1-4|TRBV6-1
CASSNRDCSEKLFF
TGTGCCAGCAGTAACCGGGACTGTAGTGAAAAACTGTTTTTT
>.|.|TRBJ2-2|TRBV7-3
CASNPGPAGNTGELFF
TGTGCCAGCAACCCAGGCCCGGCGGGGAACACCGGGGAGCTGTTTTTT
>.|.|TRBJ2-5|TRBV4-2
CASSQGVYRGGKETLYF
TGTGCCAGCAGCCAAGGTGTATATAGGGGGGGAAAAGAGACCCTGTACTTC
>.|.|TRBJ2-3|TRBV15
CATSRDGLMSGQDTQYF
TGTGCCACCAGCAGAGACGGACTTATGAGCGGGCAAGATACGCAGTATTTT
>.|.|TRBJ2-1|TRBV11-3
CANSAGGYIEQFF
TGTGCTAACAGTGCCGGGGGCTACATTGAGCAGTTCTTC
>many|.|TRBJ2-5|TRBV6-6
CASSYSQETQYF
TGTGCCAGCAGTTACTCACAAGAGACCCAGTACTTC
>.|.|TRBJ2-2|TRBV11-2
CADSFWSGELFF
TGTGCCGACAGCTTCTGGAGCGGGGAGCTGTTTTTT
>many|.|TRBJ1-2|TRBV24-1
CATSESDRYYGYTF
TGTGCCACCAGTGAATCCGACAGGTACTATGGCTACACCTTC
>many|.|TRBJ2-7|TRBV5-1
CASRILASSYEQYF
TGCGCCAGCCGGATTCTAGCGAGCTCCTACGAGCAGTACTTC
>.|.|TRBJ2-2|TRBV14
CASSQQLTANTGELLF
TGTGCCAGCAGCCAACAACTCACAGCGAACACCGGGGAGCTGCTTTTT
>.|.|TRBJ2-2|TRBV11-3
CASSPRIEGSGELFF
TGTGCCAGCAGCCCACGGATAGAGGGTTCAGGGGAGCTGTTTTTT
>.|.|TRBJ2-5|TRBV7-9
CASSLGAVQETQYF
TGTGCCAGCAGCTTGGGCGCGGTCCAAGAGACCCAGTACTTC
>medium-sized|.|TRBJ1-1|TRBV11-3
CASSLDLGDPEAFF
TGTGCCAGCAGCTTAGATCTTGGGGACCCTGAAGCTTTCTTT
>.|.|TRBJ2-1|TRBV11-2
CVSGPDSRYREQFF
TGTGTCAGCGGTCCGGACTCGAGGTATAGGGAGCAGTTCTTT
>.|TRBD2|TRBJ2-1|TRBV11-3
CASSLGQGGRAVYNEQFF
TGTGCCAGTAGCTTAGGTCAAGGAGGGAGGGCCGTCTACAATGAGCAGTTCTTC
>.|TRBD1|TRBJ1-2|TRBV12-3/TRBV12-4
CVSKGQAWYTF
TGTGTCAGCAAGGGACAGGCCTGGTACACCTTC
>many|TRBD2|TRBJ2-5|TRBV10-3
CAISETGTSGRREETQYF
TGTGCCATCAGTGAGACCGGGACTAGCGGGAGAAGGGAAGAGACCCAGTACTTC
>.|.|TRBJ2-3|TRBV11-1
CASSLRQRTGESQF
TGCGCCAGCAGCTTAAGGCAACGTACGGGAGAGTCTCAATTT
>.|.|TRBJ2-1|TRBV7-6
CASSLGNFNEQFF
TGTGCCAGCAGCTTGGGGAACTTCAATGAGCAGTTCTTC
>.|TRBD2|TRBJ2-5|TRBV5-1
CTSGSLLAGQETQYF
TGCACCAGCGGCAGCCTACTAGCGGGGCAAGAGACCCAGTACTTC
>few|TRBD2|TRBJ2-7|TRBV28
CASSPTGTSGSSYEQYF
TGTGCCAGCAGCCCTACCGGGACTAGCGGGAGCTCCTACGAGCAGTACTTC
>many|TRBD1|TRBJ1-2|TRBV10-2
CASTGQDYGYTF
TGCGCCAGCACCGGACAGGACTATGGCTACACCTTC
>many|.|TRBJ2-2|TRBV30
CAWSVGGSRTGELFF
TGTGCCTGGAGTGTAGGAGGAAGTCGGACCGGGGAGCTGTTTTTT
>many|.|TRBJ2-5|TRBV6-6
CASSANQETQYF
TGTGCCAGCAGTGCAAACCAAGAGACCCAGTACTTC
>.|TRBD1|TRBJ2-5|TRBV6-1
CASSPNPGTELETQYF
TGTGCCAGCAGTCCAAATCCCGGGACAGAGCTAGAGACCCAGTACTTC
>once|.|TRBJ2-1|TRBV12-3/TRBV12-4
CASSSVKAGGNEQFF
TGTGCCAGCAGTTCAGTAAAGGCTGGGGGCAATGAGCAGTTCTTC
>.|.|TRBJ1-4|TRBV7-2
CASSLGSGENEKLFF
TGTGCCAGCAGCTTAGGGTCAGGGGAAAATGAAAAACTGTTTTTT